These 7 T cell receptor beta chains originate from one sample sequenced in a study of regulatory T cells in long-lasting Graves disease. iRepertoire HTBI primers and Arm-PCR of CDR3 regions built TCR beta libraries. TCRdb re-called the multiplex PCR reads through MiXCR, storing one row per CDR3 protein. The repertoire holds about 540,000 distinct CDR3 sequences, with about 13% as singletons. As to time point: newly diagnosed GD, antithyroid drugs for less than 3 months. PBMC-extracted RNA yielded the TCR library. Separately, the same data were catalogued under a study of T cells in Graves' hyperthyroidism and ophthalmopathy.

The material sequenced was peripheral blood mononuclear cells (PBMCs), taken at new diagnosis, from a patient treated with antithyroid drugs. These receptors originate from a man aged 25 to 40 with Graves disease.

CDR3 in amino acids: CASTISPDTQYF. The CDR3 DNA follows: TGTGCCAGCACCATATCTCCGGATACGCAGTATTTT. V and J are TRBV6-2 or TRBV6-3 and TRBJ2-3; D is undetermined. Trimming stripped 7 bases from V and 6 bases from J, with 11 bases between. CDR1 MNHEY and CDR2 SVGEGT come from the germline V gene. CDR3 length equals 12 residues.

The chain recombines TRBV19 with TRBJ1-1; D is possibly TRBD1 (6 bases). V lost 6 bases to trimming and J lost 1 base, with 15 bases between them. CDR3 length equals 15 residues. Germline CDR1 LNHDA, CDR2 SQIVND (reference sequence). CDR3 bases: TGTGCCAGTAGACCAGGGGCAGCTGCGAACACTGAAGCTTTCTTT. It encodes CASRPGAAANTEAFF.

With regard to this clonotype: One end of the junction varies from germline; a read error may be responsible. V usage is TRBV7-2 and J usage is TRBJ2-3, with 7 bases lining up with TRBD2. Germline V gene lookup returns CDR1 SGHTA and CDR2 FQGNSA. The CDR3 consists of 17 residues. The CDR3 DNA is TGTGCCAGCGGCTTCCCCACAGGCGGGAGCCTCACAGATACGCAGTATTTT. Amino acid sequence: CASGFPTGGSLTDTQYF.

This clonotype has a count of ten or more. CDR3 sequence: CASSYGAAHQPQHF. CDR3 bases: TGTGCCAGCAGTTACGGGGCAGCTCATCAGCCCCAGCATTTT. This rearrangement joins TRBV6-5 to TRBJ1-5; D perhaps matches TRBD1 (5 bases). This CDR3 has 14 amino acids. In germline, CDR1 is MNHEY, CDR2 SVGAGI. V lost 2 bases to trimming and J lost 5 bases, with 10 bases between them.

This clonotype was detected ten times or more. This sequence joins TRBV20-1 and TRBJ1-1, with D perhaps matching TRBD1 (5 bases). With 2 bases removed from V and 1 base from J, the gap between germline ends came to 14 bases. Germline lookup yields CDR1 DFQATT and CDR2 SNEGSKA (reference sequence). The CDR3 spans 15 residues. CDR3 coding DNA: TGCAGTGCTAGAAGGGGCAGCCAGCCGAACACTGAAGCTTTCTTT. Translated: CSARRGSQPNTEAFF.

With regard to this clonotype: A much bigger clone sits one base away, suggesting this may be a read error. The genes are TRBV6-2 or TRBV6-3 and TRBJ2-1, with 7 bases lining up with TRBD1. V lost 2 bases and J lost 10; bases outside the gene matches: 11. Germline V gives CDR1 MNHEY, CDR2 SVGEGT. This CDR3 is built from 15 residues. The CDR3: CASSYKRTGSYEQFF. The CDR3 DNA reads as TGTGCCAGCAGTTACAAGAGGACAGGCAGCTACGAGCAGTTCTTC.

Ten or more counts support this clonotype. The chain couples TRBV29-1 to TRBJ2-5, with 8 nucleotides matching TRBD2. The V segment lost 4 bases and the J segment 0 bases; nucleotides outside the gene matches: 7. CDR3 length: 15 residues. CDR1 SQVTM and CDR2 ANQGSEA come from the germline V gene. The DNA of the CDR3 is TGCAGCGTTGCCCTAGCGGGTCAGTACCAAGAGACCCAGTACTTC. This codes for CSVALAGQYQETQYF.